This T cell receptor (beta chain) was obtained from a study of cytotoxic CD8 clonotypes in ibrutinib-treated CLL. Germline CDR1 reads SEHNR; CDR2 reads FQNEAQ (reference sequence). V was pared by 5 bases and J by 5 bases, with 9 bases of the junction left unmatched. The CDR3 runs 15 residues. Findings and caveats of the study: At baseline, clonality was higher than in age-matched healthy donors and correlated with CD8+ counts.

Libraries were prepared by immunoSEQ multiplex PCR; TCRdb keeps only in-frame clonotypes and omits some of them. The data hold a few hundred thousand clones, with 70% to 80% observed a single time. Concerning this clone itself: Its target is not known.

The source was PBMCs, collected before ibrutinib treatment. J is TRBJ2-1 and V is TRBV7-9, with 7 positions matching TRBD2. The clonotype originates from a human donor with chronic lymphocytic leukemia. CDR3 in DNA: TGTGCCAGCAGCCCCCCTGGGGCGGGAGACAATGAGCAGTTCTTC. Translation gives CASSPPGAGDNEQFF.